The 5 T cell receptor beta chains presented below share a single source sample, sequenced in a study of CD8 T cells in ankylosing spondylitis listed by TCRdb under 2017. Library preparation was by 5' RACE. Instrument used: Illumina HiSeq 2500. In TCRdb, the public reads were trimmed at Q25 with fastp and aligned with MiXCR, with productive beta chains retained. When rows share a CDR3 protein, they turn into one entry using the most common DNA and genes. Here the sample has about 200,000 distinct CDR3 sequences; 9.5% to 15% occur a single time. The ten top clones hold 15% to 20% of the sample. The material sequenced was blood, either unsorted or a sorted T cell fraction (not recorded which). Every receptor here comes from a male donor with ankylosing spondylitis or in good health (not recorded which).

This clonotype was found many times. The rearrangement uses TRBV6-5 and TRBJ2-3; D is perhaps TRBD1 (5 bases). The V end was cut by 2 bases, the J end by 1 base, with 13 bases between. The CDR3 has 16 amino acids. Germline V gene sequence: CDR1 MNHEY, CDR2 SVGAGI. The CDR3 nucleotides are TGTGCCAGCAGTTACGTAAGGGGCTCTGGCACAGATACGCAGTATTTT. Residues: CASSYVRGSGTDTQYF.

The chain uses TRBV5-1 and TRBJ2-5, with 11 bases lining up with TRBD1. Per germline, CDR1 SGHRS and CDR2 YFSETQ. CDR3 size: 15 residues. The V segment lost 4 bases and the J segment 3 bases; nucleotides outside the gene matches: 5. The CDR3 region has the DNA TGCGCCAGCAGCCAGGACAGGGGGCTTAAAGAGACCCAGTACTTC. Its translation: CASSQDRGLKETQYF.

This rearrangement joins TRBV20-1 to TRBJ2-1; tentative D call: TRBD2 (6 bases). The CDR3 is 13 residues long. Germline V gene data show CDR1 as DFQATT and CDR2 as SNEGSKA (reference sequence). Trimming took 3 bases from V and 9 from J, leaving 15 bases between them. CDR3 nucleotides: TGCAGTGCTAGCCCGGCTAGCGCTTTTGAGCAGTTCTTC. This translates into CSASPASAFEQFF.

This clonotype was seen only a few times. The CDR3 DNA sequence: TGTGCCAGCAGTGAATGGCAGGGTTATGGCTACACCTTC. Translating it yields CASSEWQGYGYTF. The rearrangement joins TRBV2 to TRBJ1-2; D may be TRBD1 (5 bases). Trimming took off 2 bases at V and 5 bases at J, with 9 bases between the two ends. This CDR3 has 13 amino acids. Germline assignment: CDR1 SNHLY and CDR2 FYNNEI.

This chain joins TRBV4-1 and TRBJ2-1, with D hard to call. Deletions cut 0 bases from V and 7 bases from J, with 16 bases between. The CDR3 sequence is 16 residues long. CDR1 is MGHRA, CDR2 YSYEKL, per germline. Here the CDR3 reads CASSQDPGPSLNEQFF. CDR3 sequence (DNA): TGCGCCAGCAGCCAAGATCCAGGACCCTCGCTTAATGAGCAGTTCTTC.